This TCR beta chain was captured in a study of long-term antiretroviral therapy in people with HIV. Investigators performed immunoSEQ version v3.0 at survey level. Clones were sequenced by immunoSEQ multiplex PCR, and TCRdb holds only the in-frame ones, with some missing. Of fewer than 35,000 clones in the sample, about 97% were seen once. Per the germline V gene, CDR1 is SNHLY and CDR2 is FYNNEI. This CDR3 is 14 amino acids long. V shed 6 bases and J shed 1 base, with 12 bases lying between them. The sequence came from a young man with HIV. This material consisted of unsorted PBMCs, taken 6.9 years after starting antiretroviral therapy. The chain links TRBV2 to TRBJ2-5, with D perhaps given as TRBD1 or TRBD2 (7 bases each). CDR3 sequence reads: CASSQGGPQETQYF. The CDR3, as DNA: TGTGCCAGCAGCCAGGGGGGGCCCCAAGAGACCCAGTACTTC.